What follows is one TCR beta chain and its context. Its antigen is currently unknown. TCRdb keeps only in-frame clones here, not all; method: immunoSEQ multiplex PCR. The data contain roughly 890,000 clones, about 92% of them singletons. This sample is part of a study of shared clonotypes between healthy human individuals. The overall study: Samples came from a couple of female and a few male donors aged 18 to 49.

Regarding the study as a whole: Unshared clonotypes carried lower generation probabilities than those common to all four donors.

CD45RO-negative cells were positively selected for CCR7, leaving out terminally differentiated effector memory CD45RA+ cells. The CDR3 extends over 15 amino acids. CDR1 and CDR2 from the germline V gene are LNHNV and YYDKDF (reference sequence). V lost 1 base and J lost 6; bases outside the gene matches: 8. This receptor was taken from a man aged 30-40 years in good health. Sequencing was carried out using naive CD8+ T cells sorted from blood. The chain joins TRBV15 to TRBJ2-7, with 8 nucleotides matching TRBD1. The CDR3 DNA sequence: TGTGCCACCAGCAGAGCGCAGGGGGCCAATGGCGAGCAGTACTTC. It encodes CATSRAQGANGEQYF.